The present T cell receptor (beta chain) was sequenced within a study of glioma-infiltrating T cells after dendritic cell vaccination. Study context: Patients received three intradermal dendritic cell vaccine injections at biweekly intervals.

This CDR3 comprises 14 residues. Germline V gene data show CDR1 as SQVTM and CDR2 as ANQGSEA. Losses at the gene ends were 7 bases for V and 6 bases for J; bases not matched to a gene: 11. Amplification used 60 V beta primers and 13 J beta primers. Using immunoSEQ multiplex PCR, the repertoire was profiled, and TCRdb retains in-frame clones only, with some absent. This table holds roughly 51,000 clones, less than 90% found once. Specimen: blood, collected before dendritic cell vaccination. The V gene is TRBV29-1, the J gene TRBJ2-1; TRBD2 matches at 8 bases. The sequence was collected from a human donor with glioblastoma. The CDR3 DNA reads TGCAGCGCCCTTTGGGCGGGAGGACTCAATGAGCAGTTCTTC. It yields the protein CSALWAGGLNEQFF.